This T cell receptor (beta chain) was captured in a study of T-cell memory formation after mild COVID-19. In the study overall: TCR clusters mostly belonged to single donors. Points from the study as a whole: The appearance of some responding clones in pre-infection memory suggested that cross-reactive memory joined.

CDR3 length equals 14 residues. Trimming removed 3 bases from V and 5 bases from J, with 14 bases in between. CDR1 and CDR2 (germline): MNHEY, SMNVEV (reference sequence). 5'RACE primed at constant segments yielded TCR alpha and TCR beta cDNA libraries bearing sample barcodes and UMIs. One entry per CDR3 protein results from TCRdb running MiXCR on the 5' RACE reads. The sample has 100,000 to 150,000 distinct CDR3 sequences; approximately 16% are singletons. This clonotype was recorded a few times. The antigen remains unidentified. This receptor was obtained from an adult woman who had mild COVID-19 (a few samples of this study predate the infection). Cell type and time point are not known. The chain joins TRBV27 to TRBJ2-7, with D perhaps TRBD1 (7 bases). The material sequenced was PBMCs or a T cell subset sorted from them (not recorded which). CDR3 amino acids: CASSFFQGGNEQYF. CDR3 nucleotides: TGTGCCAGCAGTTTCTTCCAGGGGGGTAACGAGCAGTACTTC.